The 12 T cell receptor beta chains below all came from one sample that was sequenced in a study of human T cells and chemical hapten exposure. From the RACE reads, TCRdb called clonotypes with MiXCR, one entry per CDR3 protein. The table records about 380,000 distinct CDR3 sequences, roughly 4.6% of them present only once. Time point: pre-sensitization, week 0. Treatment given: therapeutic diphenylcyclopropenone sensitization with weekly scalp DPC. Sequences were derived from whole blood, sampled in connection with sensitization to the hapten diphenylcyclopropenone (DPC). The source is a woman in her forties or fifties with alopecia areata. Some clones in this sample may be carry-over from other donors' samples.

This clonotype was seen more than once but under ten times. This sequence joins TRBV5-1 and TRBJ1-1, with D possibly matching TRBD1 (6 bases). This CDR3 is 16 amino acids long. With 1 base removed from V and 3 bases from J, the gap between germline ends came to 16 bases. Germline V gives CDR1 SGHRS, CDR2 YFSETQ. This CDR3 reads CASSLTGSSGYTEAFF. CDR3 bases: TGCGCCAGCAGCTTGACAGGGTCCAGCGGATACACTGAAGCTTTCTTT.

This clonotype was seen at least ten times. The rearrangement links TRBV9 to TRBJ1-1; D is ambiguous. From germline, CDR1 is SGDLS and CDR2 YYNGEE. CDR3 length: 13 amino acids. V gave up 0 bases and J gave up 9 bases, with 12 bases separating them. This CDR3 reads CASSVEAGSQAFF. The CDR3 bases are TGTGCCAGCAGCGTAGAAGCGGGCAGTCAAGCTTTCTTT. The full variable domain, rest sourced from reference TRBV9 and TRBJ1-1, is DSGVTQTPKHLITATGQRVTLRCSPRSGDLSVYWYQQSLDQGLQFLIQYYNGEERAKGNILERFSAQQFPDLHSELNLSSLELGDSALYFCASSVEAGSQAFFGQGTRLTVV.

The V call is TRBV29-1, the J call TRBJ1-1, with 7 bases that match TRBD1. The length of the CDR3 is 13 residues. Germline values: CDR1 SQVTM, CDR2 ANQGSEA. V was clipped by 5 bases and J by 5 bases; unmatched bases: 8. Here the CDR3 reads CSVYRGRGTEAFF. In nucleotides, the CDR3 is TGCAGCGTTTATAGGGGGCGGGGGACTGAAGCTTTCTTT.

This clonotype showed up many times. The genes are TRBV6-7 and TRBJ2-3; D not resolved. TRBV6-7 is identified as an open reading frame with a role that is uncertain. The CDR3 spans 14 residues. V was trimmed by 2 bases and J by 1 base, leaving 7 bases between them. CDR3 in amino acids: CASSYPQGTDTQYF. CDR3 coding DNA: TGTGCCAGCAGTTACCCGCAGGGCACAGATACGCAGTATTTT.

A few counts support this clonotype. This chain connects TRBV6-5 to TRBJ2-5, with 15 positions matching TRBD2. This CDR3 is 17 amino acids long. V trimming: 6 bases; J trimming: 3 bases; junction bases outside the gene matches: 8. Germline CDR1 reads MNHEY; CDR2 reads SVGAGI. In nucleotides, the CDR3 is TGTGCCAGCAGGGGACTAGCGGGGGGCCTTTTTGAAGAGACCCAGTACTTC. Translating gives CASRGLAGGLFEETQYF.

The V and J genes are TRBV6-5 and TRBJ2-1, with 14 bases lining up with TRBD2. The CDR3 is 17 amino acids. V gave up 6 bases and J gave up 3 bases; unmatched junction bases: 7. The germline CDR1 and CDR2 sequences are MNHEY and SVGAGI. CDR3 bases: TGTGCCAGCAGCAAGACTAGCGGGAGGGCTTACTACAATGAGCAGTTCTTC. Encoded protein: CASSKTSGRAYYNEQFF.

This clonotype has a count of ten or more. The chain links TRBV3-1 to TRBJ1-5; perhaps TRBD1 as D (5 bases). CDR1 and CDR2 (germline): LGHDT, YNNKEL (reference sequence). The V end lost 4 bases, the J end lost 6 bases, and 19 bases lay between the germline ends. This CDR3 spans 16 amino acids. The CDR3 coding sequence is TGTGCCAGCAGCCGAGGGGCCGGGGCCCGGGGTCAGCCCCAGCATTTT. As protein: CASSRGAGARGQPQHF.

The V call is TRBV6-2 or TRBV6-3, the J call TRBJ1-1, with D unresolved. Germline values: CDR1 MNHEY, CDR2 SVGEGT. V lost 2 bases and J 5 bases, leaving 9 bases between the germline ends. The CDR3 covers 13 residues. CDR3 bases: TGTGCCAGCAGTTACGTGCGGGAAACTGAAGCTTTCTTT. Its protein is CASSYVRETEAFF.

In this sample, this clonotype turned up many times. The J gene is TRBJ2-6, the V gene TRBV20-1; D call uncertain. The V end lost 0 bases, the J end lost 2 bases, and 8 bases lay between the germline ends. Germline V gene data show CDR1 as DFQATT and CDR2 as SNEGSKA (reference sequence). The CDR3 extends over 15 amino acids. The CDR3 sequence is CSARETQTGANVLTF. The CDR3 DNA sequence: TGCAGTGCTAGAGAAACCCAGACTGGGGCCAACGTCCTGACTTTC.

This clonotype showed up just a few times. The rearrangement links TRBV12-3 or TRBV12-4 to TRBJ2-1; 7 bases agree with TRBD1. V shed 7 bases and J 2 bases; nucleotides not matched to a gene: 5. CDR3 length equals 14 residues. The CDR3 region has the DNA TGTGCCAGCAACAACAGGGGCCCCTACAATGAGCAGTTCTTC. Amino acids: CASNNRGPYNEQFF.

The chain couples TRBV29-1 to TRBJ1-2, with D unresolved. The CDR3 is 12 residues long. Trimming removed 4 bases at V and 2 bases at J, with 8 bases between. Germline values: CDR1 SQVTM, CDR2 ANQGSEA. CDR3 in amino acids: CSVVDQNYGYTF. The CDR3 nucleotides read TGCAGCGTTGTGGACCAAAACTATGGCTACACCTTC.

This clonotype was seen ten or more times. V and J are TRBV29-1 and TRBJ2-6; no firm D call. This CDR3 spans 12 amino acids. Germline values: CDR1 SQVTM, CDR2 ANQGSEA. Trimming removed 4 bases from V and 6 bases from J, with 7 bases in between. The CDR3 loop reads CSVGQMANVLTF. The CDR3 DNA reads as TGCAGCGTTGGTCAAATGGCCAACGTCCTGACTTTC. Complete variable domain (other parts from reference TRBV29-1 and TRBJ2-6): SAVISQKPSRDICQRGTSLTIQCQVDSQVTMMFWYRQQPGQSLTLIATANQGSEATYESGFVIDKFPISRPNLTFSTLTVSNMSPEDSSIYLCSVGQMANVLTFGAGSRLTVL.